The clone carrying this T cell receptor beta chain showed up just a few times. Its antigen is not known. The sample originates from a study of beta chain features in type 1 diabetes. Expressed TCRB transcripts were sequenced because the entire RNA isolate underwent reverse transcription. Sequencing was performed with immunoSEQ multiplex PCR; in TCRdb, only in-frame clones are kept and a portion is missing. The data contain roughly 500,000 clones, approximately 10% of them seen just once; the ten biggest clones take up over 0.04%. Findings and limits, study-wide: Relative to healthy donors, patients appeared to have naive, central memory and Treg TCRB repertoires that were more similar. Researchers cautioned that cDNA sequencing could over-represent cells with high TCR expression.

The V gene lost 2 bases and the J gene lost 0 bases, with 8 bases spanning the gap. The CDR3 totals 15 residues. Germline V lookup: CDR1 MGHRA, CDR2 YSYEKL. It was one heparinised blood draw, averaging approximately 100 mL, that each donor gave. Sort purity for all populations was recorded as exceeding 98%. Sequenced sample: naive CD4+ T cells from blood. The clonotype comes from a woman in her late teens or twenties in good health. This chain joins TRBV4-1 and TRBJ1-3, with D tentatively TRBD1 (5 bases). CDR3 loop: CASSQSTVSGNTIYF. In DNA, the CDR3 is TGCGCCAGCAGCCAATCGACAGTCTCTGGAAACACCATATATTTT.